Shown below are 7 T cell receptor beta chains from a single sample sequenced in a study of Graves' ophthalmopathy and Graves' hyperthyroidism. CDR3 regions of TCR beta were amplified from RNA transcripts. Following a first-round RT-PCR that used HTBI primers, a second-round multiplex PCR was carried out. TCRdb re-called the multiplex PCR reads through MiXCR, storing one row per CDR3 protein. The table shows a few hundred thousand distinct CDR3 sequences, with just under 40% occurring only once. The sequenced sample was peripheral blood or thyroid tissue (not recorded which). The receptors were sampled from an adult man with Graves' hyperthyroidism.

There are many counts of this clonotype. The V gene is TRBV14, the J gene TRBJ2-2, with D possibly being TRBD1 (6 bases). This CDR3 is 15 amino acids long. V was clipped by 4 bases and J by 4 bases, with 13 bases between them. Per germline, CDR1 SGHDN and CDR2 FVKESK. CDR3 sequence reads: CASSRDRTATGELFF. CDR3 coding DNA: TGTGCCAGCAGCCGAGACAGGACAGCCACCGGGGAGCTGTTTTTT.

This chain uses TRBV7-8 with TRBJ1-4, with TRBD1 identical over 10 bases. Germline values: CDR1 SGHVS, CDR2 FQNEAQ. V shed 5 bases and J 11 bases; nucleotides not matched to a gene: 5. The CDR3 totals 13 residues. CDR3 nucleotides: TGTGCCAGCAGCCAAGGGACAGGGGAGAAACTGTTTTTT. Translated, it gives CASSQGTGEKLFF. The full variable domain, rest sourced from reference TRBV7-8 and TRBJ1-4, is GAGVSQSPRYKVAKRGQDVALRCDPISGHVSLFWYQQALGQGPEFLTYFQNEAQLDKSGLPSDRFFAERPEGSVSTLKIQRTQQEDSAVYLCASSQGTGEKLFFGSGTQLSVL.

This clonotype was counted ten times or more. The J gene is TRBJ2-5, the V gene TRBV7-2; D possibly corresponds to TRBD2 (6 bases). This CDR3 comprises 14 residues. V lost 6 bases to trimming and J lost 0 bases, with 11 bases between them. Germline assignment: CDR1 SGHTA and CDR2 FQGNSA. In nucleotides, the CDR3 is TGTGCCAGCAGGCGAGGGGACTACCAAGAGACCCAGTACTTC. Its translation: CASRRGDYQETQYF.

There are many counts of this clonotype. The rearrangement uses TRBV20-1 and TRBJ2-7; 8 bases align to TRBD1. CDR3 length: 16 amino acids. Germline V gene sequence: CDR1 DFQATT, CDR2 SNEGSKA (reference sequence). After removal of 1 base from V and 4 bases from J, the junction contained 12 bases not matched to a gene. CDR3 DNA: TGCAGTGCTAGAGGGGGCCGGAACAGGGGGTCATACGAGCAGTACTTC. It specifies CSARGGRNRGSYEQYF.

CDR3 nucleotide sequence: TGCGCCAGCAGTGACTTGACAGACAAAGGGCAGTTCTTC. Its translation: CASSDLTDKGQFF. This chain links TRBV10-1 with TRBJ2-7; D might be TRBD1 (5 bases). The J call is uncertain, as TRBJ2-1 better fits the DNA end. Germline loops: CDR1 WNHNN, CDR2 SYGVQD (reference sequence). The CDR3 is 13 amino acids.

The chain has TRBV3-1 and TRBJ2-2; the match to TRBD2 covers 10 bases. Looked up from germline, CDR1 is LGHDT and CDR2 is YNNKEL (reference sequence). The CDR3 runs 19 residues. V trimming: 3 bases; J trimming: 4 bases; junction bases outside the gene matches: 14. The CDR3 region is CASSHPWTSGTRGTGELFF. For the CDR3, the DNA is TGTGCCAGCAGCCATCCTTGGACTAGCGGTACGCGTGGCACCGGGGAGCTGTTTTTT.

Details on this clonotype: A read error is likely, as this CDR3 ends without the conserved phenylalanine or tryptophan. The DNA is left out, because the CDR3 cannot be placed on it with certainty; the CDR3 is given as TCRdb lists it. The genes are TRBV12-3 or TRBV12-4 and TRBJ2-2; the tabulated D call, TRBD1, remains unverified against the DNA. Inclusive of both ends, the CDR3 amounts to 9 amino acids. The CDR3 loop is CASSPGQVD.